This T cell receptor (beta chain) was sequenced during a study of T cells in Graves' hyperthyroidism and ophthalmopathy. Study details: Peripheral blood was obtained at initial diagnosis, preceding any treatment. Overall study results and limits: Expanded thyroid clonotypes (above 0.001) were mostly also found in blood. Ophthalmopathy and stable hyperthyroidism were told apart by a 13 V-J model.

Amplified TCR beta CDR3 regions came from RNA transcripts. HTBI primers were used for first-round RT-PCR of the TCR CDR3. TCRdb used MiXCR to reprocess the multiplex PCR reads, holding one entry per CDR3 protein. The sample comprises around 490,000 distinct CDR3 sequences, nearly 20% of which are singletons, and over 45% rests with the top ten. Concerning this clonotype itself: As yet, its antigen is unknown. The junction shows a germline mismatch at one end, possibly a read error.

The TCR comes from a man between 40 and 49 years old with Graves' ophthalmopathy. Material: blood.

The CDR3 coding sequence is TGCAGCGTACTACAGGGGTCCAAAAACATTCAGCACTTC. It translates to CSVLQGSKNIQHF. The V call is TRBV29-1, the J call TRBJ2-4; 7 nucleotides agree with TRBD1. The CDR3 runs 13 residues. CDR1 and CDR2 from the germline V gene are SQVTM and ANQGSEA.